This T cell receptor (beta chain) is from a study of Ad26.COV2.S vaccination and SARS-CoV-2 variants (dated by TCRdb to about 2021). Regarding the study in general: The specificity and breadth of SARS-CoV-2-reactive T cell receptors after Ad26.COV2.S vaccination were assessed by TCRbeta repertoire sequencing. A total of 32 samples were included in the TCR-sequenced set, comprising around 19 Ad26.COV2.S vaccine recipients, 5 placebo recipients and 8 SARS-CoV-2 convalescent individuals. The paper's findings and limits, for the study overall: The authors noted that total T cell responses may have been underestimated by the TCR breadth and depth analyses. Non-spike TCR breadth was comparable between vaccine and placebo recipients, consistent with the vaccine containing only spike. After vaccination, substantial breadth of spike-specific CD8+ and CD4+ T cell responses was reported. Higher spike-specific TCR breadth was observed in Ad26.COV2.S recipients than in placebo recipients (P = 0.0014).

Points on this clone: The clone's antigen remains unknown. No base qualities exist here, and no much larger clone lies one base off it.

The sample's time point label is to be understood as: individuals recovered from natural SARS-CoV-2 infection. Trimming costs V 4 bases and J 8 bases, and their ends lie 23 bases apart. Including cysteine and phenylalanine, the CDR3 has 16 amino acids. The kept DNA is CDR3 alone, 48 bases in frame from the first base. CDR1 and CDR2, per the germline V gene, are MNHEY and SVGEGT. The immunoSEQ Assay was used to sequence TCRbeta CDR3 regions. After extraction, genomic DNA underwent amplification by bias-controlled multiplex PCR, followed by high-throughput sequencing. Turning to the authors' computational methods: Collapsing and filtering of sequences were performed to quantify the absolute abundance of each unique TCRbeta CDR3 region. T cell fraction was estimated by normalizing TCRbeta template counts to usable DNA, with usable DNA measured through amplification of reference genes found in all nucleated cells. Repertoire TCRs were annotated as SARS-CoV-2-specific when V gene, CDR3 amino acid sequence and J gene were exactly matched to a known reactive TCR set. MIRA supplied the reference SARS-CoV-2 TCR set, which was filtered for enrichment in COVID-19-positive ImmuneCODE repertoires so that public or cross-reactive TCRs were removed. Using the MIRA antigens, annotated TCRs were further analysed by specific ORF or by position within an ORF. Depth was the summed frequency of annotated unique rearrangements, while breadth was defined as annotated unique rearrangements over total unique productive rearrangements. TCR breadth was compared between groups using two-sided Wilcoxon rank-sum tests. Not all clones reach the TCRdb copy of this immuneACCESS table, which keeps in-frame sequences only. Checked studies attribute under half of the gap to unresolved V genes and leave the rest unexplained. V and J calls plus clone size are reproduced from that table; the DNA served to infer D and trimming. The sample table records under 150,000 clones; around 86% of these occur just once. The ten largest make up 4% to 6% of the sample.

The material sequenced was peripheral blood, taken after recovery from COVID-19. This receptor was taken from a human donor who had recovered from COVID-19. The chain was built from TRBV6-2 or TRBV6-3 and TRBJ1-2; a weak D assignment points to TRBD1 (5 bases agree). CDR3 sequence: CASSLPGTLRIYGYTF. The DNA is TGTGCCAGCAGTTTACCCGGGACCCTAAGAATATACGGCTACACCTTC.